This T cell receptor beta chain was obtained from a study of glioma-infiltrating T cells. The germline V gene has CDR1 KGHDR and CDR2 SFDVKD. The CDR3 length is 15 residues. Trimming removed 4 bases from V and 2 bases from J; junction bases left unmatched: 3. As regards this clonotype: Its antigen is unidentified.

Amplification of TCR alpha and beta CDR3 regions from RNA used iRepertoire nested multiplex PCR. One-step reverse transcription and amplification started from around 100-400 ng of tissue mRNA or PBMC total RNA. TCRdb reanalysed the multiplex PCR reads using MiXCR and keeps one entry per CDR3 protein. The sample holds 150,000 to 200,000 distinct CDR3 sequences, around 45% seen once. Notes on the study in general: Non-neoplastic patients had below-expected tissue-blood divergence, while all gliomas exceeded expectation. Very few CDR3 sequences were shared between tissue and blood.

Sequenced material: glioma tissue, nonneoplastic brain tissue, or PBMCs (not recorded which). The chain carries TRBV24-1 and TRBJ2-7, with 11 bases identical to TRBD1. This TCR was recovered from a human donor with low-grade glioma or glioblastoma, undergoing nonglioma brain surgery, or in good health (not recorded which). CDR3 DNA sequence: TGTGCCACCAGTGACCCGGGACAGGGGGCCTACGAGCAGTACTTC. Encoded protein: CATSDPGQGAYEQYF.